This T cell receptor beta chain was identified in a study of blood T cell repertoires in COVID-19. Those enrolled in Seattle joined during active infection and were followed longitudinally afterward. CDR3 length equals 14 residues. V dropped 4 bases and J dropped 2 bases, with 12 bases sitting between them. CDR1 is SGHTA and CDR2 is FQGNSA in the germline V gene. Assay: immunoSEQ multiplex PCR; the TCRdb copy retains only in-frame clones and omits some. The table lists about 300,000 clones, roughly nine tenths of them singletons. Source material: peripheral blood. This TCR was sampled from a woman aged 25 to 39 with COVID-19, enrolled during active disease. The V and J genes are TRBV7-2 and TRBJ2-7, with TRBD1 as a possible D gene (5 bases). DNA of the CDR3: TGTGCCAGCAGCTCGGACACTCTGACCTACGAGCAGTACTTC. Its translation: CASSSDTLTYEQYF.